This T cell receptor beta chain comes out of a study of blood T cells in healthy people across ages. About the research overall: Template-switching capture recovered about one barcoded beta molecule per two T cells.

In terms of origin and age, donors were healthy Caucasian individuals from Russia aged roughly 6 to 95. Primed by a sample-barcoded 5' primer and a J-beta primer mix, a second PCR proceeded for 7 to 11 cycles. TCRdb reprocessed the 5' RACE reads with MiXCR, giving one entry per CDR3 protein. The table has 1.6 million or so distinct CDR3 sequences, about 35% seen once. Germline CDR1 reads LGHDT; CDR2 reads YNNKEL (reference sequence). There are 12 residues in the CDR3. V lost 2 bases, J lost 9 bases, and 8 bases lay in between. The receptor's source is a woman aged 25 to 39 in good health. Input material: blood. This chain connects TRBV3-1 to TRBJ2-1; D ambiguous. CDR3 DNA: TGTGCCAGCAGCCAAAGTGGCGGTGAGCAGTTCTTC. It specifies CASSQSGGEQFF.